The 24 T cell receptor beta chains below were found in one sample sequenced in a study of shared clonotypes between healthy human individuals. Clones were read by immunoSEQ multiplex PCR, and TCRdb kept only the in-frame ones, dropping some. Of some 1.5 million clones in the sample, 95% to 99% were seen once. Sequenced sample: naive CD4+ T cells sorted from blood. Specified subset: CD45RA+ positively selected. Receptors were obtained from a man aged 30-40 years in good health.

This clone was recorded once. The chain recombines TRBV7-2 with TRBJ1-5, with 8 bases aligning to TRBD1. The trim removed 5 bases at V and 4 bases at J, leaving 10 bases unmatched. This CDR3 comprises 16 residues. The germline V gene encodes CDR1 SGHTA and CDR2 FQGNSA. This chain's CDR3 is CASSPRQGNPNQPQHF. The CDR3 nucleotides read TGTGCCAGCAGCCCGAGACAGGGGAACCCGAATCAGCCCCAGCATTTT.

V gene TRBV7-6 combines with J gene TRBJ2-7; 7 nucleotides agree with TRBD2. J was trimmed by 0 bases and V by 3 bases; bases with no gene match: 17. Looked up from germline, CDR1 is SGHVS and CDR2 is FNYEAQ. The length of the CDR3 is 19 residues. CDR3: CASSFLGARRERGSYEQYF. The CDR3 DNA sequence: TGTGCCAGCAGCTTCCTCGGAGCACGTCGGGAGCGGGGCTCCTACGAGCAGTACTTC.

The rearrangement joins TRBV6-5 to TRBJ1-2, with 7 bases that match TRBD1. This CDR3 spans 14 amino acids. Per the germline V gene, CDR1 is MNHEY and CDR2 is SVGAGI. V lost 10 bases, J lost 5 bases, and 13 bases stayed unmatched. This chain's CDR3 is CATAKNRGSYGYTF. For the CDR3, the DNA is TGTGCCACTGCAAAGAACAGGGGATCTTATGGCTACACCTTC.

In DNA form, the CDR3 reads TGCAGCGCGAAGGGGGCGCGGACTGAAGCTTTCTTT. This encodes CSAKGARTEAFF. The rearrangement uses TRBV29-1 and TRBJ1-1; 7 bases map to TRBD1. Trimming removed 7 bases from V and 5 bases from J; junction bases left unmatched: 7. The length of the CDR3 is 12 residues. Germline CDR1 and CDR2: SQVTM and ANQGSEA.

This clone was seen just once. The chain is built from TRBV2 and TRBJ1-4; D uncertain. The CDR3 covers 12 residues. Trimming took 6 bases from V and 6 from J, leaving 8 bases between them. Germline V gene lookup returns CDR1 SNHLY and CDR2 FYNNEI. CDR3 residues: CASRASDEKLFF. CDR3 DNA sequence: TGTGCCAGCAGGGCCAGCGATGAAAAACTGTTTTTT.

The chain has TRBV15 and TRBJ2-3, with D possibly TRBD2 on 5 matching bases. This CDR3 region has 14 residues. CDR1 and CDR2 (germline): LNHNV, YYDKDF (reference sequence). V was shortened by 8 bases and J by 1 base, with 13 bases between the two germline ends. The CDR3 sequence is CATLDPGGTDTQYF. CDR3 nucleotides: TGTGCCACCTTGGACCCCGGGGGCACAGATACGCAGTATTTT. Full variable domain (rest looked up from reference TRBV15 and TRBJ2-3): DAMVIQNPRYQVTQFGKPVTLSCSQTLNHNVMYWYQQKSSQAPKLLFHYYDKDFNNEADTPDNFQSRRPNTSFCFLDIRSPGLGDTAMYLCATLDPGGTDTQYFGPGTRLTVL.

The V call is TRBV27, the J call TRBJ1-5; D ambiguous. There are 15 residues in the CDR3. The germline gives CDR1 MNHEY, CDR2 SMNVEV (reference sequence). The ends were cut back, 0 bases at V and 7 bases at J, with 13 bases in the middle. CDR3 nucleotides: TGTGCCAGCAGTTTATCGTTAGGGTCGGGGCAGCCCCAGCATTTT. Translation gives CASSLSLGSGQPQHF.

CDR3: CASSPGWYEQFF. CDR3 nucleotides: TGTGCCAGCTCACCGGGGTGGTATGAGCAGTTCTTC. This chain joins TRBV18 and TRBJ2-1; unclear D gene. The V gene lost 3 bases and the J gene lost 8 bases, with 8 bases spanning the gap. The CDR3 covers 12 residues. Germline V CDR1 and CDR2: KGHSH, LQKENI.

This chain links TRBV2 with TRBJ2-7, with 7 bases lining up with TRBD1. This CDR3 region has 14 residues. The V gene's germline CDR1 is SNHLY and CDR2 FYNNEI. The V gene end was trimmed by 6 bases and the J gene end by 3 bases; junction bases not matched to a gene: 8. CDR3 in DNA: TGTGCCAGCAGGGCACGGGACAGCTACTACGAGCAGTACTTC. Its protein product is CASRARDSYYEQYF. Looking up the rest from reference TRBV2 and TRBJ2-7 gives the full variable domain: EPEVTQTPSHQVTQMGQEVILRCVPISNHLYFYWYRQILGQKVEFLVSFYNNEISEKSEIFDDQFSVERPDGSNFTLKIRSTKLEDSAMYFCASRARDSYYEQYFGPGTRLTVT.

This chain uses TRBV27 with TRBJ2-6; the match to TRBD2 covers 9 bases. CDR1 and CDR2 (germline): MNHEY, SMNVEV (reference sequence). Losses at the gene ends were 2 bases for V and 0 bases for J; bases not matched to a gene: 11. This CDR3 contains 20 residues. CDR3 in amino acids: CASSLRVAGVPRSGANVLTF. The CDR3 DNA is TGTGCCAGCAGTTTACGGGTAGCGGGAGTTCCACGCTCTGGGGCCAACGTCCTGACTTTC.

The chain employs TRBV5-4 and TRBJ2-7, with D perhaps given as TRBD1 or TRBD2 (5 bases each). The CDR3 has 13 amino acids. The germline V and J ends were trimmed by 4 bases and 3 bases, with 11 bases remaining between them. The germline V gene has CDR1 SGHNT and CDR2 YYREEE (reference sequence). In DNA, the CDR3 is TGTGCCAGCAGCCACGGGGCTCACTACGAGCAGTACTTC. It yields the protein CASSHGAHYEQYF. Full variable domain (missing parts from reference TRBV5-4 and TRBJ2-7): ETGVTQSPTHLIKTRGQQVTLRCSSQSGHNTVSWYQQALGQGPQFIFQYYREEENGRGNFPPRFSGLQFPNYSSELNVNALELDDSALYLCASSHGAHYEQYFGPGTRLTVT.

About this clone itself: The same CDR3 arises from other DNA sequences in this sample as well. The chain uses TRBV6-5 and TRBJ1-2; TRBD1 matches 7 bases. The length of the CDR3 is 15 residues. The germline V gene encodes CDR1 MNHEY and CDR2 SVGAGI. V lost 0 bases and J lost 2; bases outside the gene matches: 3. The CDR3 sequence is CASSYSAGQNYGYTF. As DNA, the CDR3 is TGTGCCAGCAGTTACTCGGCGGGACAGAACTATGGCTACACCTTC.

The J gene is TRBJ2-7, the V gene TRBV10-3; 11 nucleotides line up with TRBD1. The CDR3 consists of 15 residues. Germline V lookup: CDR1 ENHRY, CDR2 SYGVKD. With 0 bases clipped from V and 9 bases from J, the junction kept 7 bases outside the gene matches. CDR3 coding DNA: TGTGCCATCAGTGAGTCTGTGGACAGGGGGCTTGTGCAGTACTTC. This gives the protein CAISESVDRGLVQYF.

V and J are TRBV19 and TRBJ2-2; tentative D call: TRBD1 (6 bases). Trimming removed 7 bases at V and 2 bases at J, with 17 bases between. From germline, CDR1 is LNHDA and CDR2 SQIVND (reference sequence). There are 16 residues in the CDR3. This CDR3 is CASNARQGPNTGELFF. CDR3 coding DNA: TGTGCCAGTAATGCCCGGCAGGGGCCCAACACCGGGGAGCTGTTTTTT.

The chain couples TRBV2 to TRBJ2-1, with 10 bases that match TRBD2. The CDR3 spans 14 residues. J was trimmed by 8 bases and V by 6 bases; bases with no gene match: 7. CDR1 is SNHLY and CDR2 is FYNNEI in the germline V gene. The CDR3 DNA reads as TGTGCCAGCAGGGGAGCGGGAGGGATCGATGAGCAGTTCTTC. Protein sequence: CASRGAGGIDEQFF.

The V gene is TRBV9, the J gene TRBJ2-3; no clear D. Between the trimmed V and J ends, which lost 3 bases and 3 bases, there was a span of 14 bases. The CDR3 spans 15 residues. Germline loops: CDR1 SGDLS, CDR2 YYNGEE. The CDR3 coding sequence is TGTGCCAGCAGCGCTGTACGCGGAGAGACAGATACGCAGTATTTT. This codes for CASSAVRGETDTQYF.

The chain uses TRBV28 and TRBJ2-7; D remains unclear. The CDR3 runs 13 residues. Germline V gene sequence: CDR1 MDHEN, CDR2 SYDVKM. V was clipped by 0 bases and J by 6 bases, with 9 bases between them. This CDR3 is CASSLWSWAEQYF. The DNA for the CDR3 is TGTGCCAGCAGTTTATGGTCGTGGGCCGAGCAGTACTTC. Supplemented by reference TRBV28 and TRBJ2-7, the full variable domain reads DVKVTQSSRYLVKRTGEKVFLECVQDMDHENMFWYRQDPGLGLRLIYFSYDVKMKEKGDIPEGYSVSREKKERFSLILESASTNQTSMYLCASSLWSWAEQYFGPGTRLTVT.

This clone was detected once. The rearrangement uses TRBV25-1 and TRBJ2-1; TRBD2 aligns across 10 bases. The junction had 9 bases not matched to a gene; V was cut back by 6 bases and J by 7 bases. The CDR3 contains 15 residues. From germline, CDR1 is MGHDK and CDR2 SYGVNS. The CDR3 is CASSHTSGISNEQFF. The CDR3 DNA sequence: TGTGCCAGCAGCCACACTAGCGGGATATCAAATGAGCAGTTCTTC.

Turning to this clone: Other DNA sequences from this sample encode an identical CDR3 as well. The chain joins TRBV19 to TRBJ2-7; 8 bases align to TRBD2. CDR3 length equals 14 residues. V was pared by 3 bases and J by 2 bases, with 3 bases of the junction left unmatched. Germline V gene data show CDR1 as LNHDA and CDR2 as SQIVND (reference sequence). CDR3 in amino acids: CASSISGGTYEQYF. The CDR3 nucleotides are TGTGCCAGTAGTATCTCGGGAGGGACCTACGAGCAGTACTTC.

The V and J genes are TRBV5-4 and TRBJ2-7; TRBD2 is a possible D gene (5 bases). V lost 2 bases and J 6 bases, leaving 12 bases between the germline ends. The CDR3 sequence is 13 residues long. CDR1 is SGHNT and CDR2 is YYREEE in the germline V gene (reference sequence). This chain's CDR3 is CASSFRSRGEQYF. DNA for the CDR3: TGTGCCAGCAGCTTCCGGAGCCGGGGCGAGCAGTACTTC.

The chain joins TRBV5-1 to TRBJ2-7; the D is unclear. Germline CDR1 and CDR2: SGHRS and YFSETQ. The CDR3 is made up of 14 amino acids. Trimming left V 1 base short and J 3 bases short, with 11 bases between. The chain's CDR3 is CASSLSNEVYEQYF. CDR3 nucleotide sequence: TGCGCCAGCAGCTTGTCGAACGAAGTCTACGAGCAGTACTTC.

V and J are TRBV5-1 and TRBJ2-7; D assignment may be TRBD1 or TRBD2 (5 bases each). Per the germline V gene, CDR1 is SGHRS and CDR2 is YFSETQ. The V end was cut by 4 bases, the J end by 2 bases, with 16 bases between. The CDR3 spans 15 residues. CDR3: CASSLVLRDAYEQYF. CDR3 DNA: TGCGCCAGCAGCCTGGTCTTGAGGGACGCCTACGAGCAGTACTTC.

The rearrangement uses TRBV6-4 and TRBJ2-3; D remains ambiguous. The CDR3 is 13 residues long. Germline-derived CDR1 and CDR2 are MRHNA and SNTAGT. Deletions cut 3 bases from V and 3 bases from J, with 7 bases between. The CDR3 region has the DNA TGTGCCAGCAGTGAAGGGTTTACAGATACGCAGTATTTT. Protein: CASSEGFTDTQYF.

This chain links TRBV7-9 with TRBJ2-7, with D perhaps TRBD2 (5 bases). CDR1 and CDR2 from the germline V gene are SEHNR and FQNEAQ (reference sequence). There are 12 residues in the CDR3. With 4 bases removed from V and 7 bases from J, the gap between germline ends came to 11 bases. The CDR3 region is CASSYHTGEQYF. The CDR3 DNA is TGTGCCAGCAGCTACCATACGGGAGAGCAGTACTTC.